This T cell receptor beta chain is drawn from a study of CD8 T cells in ankylosing spondylitis. Comment on this clonotype: Its antigen is not identified.

Study findings and constraints: Within peripheral blood, clones linked to disease were CD8+ and relatively rare. Disease-linked clones were reportedly significantly enriched in matched ankylosing spondylitis synovial fluid.

With molecular barcodes, quantitative 5'-RACE was used to make the TCR beta libraries. MiXCR, applied by TCRdb to the 5' RACE reads, yields one record per CDR3 protein. The sample includes some 150,000 distinct CDR3 sequences, under 45% of them seen just once. Input material: synovial fluid, either unsorted or a sorted T cell fraction (not recorded which). The clonotype originates from a male donor with ankylosing spondylitis.

The CDR3 nucleotides read TGTGCCAGCAGCTTAGCGGGGTATGGCTACACCTTC. Translated: CASSLAGYGYTF. The V call is TRBV7-9, the J call TRBJ1-2; D unresolved. V lost 0 bases to trimming and J lost 5 bases, with 4 bases between them. The germline V gene has CDR1 SEHNR and CDR2 FQNEAQ (reference sequence). The CDR3 contains 12 residues.